These 5 T cell receptor beta chains came from one sample sequenced in a study of T cell repertoires in cytomegalovirus infection. Antigen specificity for these receptors is unknown. TCRdb re-called the reads with MiXCR, one entry per CDR3 protein. The data contain 200,000 or so distinct CDR3 sequences, about 39% of them singletons. Sequenced material: CD8+ T cells from cultured PBMCs, taken from culture after CMV antigen stimulation. These receptors all come from a human donor in good health (CMV status not recorded). Some clones in this sample may be carry-over from other donors' samples.

This clonotype was recorded many times. V usage is TRBV7-6 and J usage is TRBJ2-5; weak D call: TRBD1 (5 bases). There are 14 residues in the CDR3. Germline V lookup: CDR1 SGHVS, CDR2 FNYEAQ. Trimming left V 3 bases short and J 5 bases short, with 13 bases between. The CDR3 DNA sequence: TGTGCCAGCAGCTTTTGGGGCCTGGAGGAGACCCAGTACTTC. Translated: CASSFWGLEETQYF.

The V call is TRBV9, the J call TRBJ2-7; possible D gene TRBD2, 6 bases. The ends were cut back, 5 bases at V and 2 bases at J, with 11 bases in the middle. Looked up from germline, CDR1 is SGDLS and CDR2 is YYNGEE. This CDR3 has 13 residues. The CDR3 here is CASSRGAAYEQYF. The CDR3 DNA follows: TGTGCCAGCAGTCGCGGGGCCGCCTACGAGCAGTACTTC. Variable domain in full (rest from reference TRBV9 and TRBJ2-7): DSGVTQTPKHLITATGQRVTLRCSPRSGDLSVYWYQQSLDQGLQFLIQYYNGEERAKGNILERFSAQQFPDLHSELNLSSLELGDSALYFCASSRGAAYEQYFGPGTRLTVT.

V usage is TRBV4-2 and J usage is TRBJ2-3; 9 bases are shared with TRBD2. The V and J ends lost 2 bases and 3 bases, in that order; junction bases with no gene match: 9. CDR3 size: 17 residues. Germline V CDR1 and CDR2: LGHNA, YNFKEQ. CDR3 residues: CASSQPESSGRTDTQYF. CDR3 in DNA: TGTGCCAGCAGCCAACCGGAAAGTAGCGGGAGAACAGATACGCAGTATTTT.

This clonotype was counted a few times. The chain joins TRBV12-3 or TRBV12-4 to TRBJ1-1; D not certain. The germline V and J ends were trimmed by 4 bases and 5 bases, with 20 bases remaining between them. This CDR3 region has 16 residues. The DNA of the CDR3 is TGTGCCAGCAGTTCCCTGGACCGGGGATTGCGGACTGAAGCTTTCTTT. This sequence encodes CASSSLDRGLRTEAFF.

CDR3 in amino acids: CASSLGATTEAFF. CDR3 in DNA: TGTGCCAGCAGTTTAGGGGCTACCACTGAAGCTTTCTTT. V gene TRBV27 combines with J gene TRBJ1-1, with D perhaps TRBD1 (5 bases). Germline lookup yields CDR1 MNHEY and CDR2 SMNVEV (reference sequence). V was pared by 2 bases and J by 4 bases, with 8 bases between. The CDR3 runs to 13 residues.